The clone carrying this T cell receptor beta chain showed up many times. What it binds is not known. Since all of the isolated RNA was reverse transcribed, expressed TCRB transcripts were what got sequenced. Profiling relied on immunoSEQ multiplex PCR, and the TCRdb table lists in-frame clones only, not all of them. This sample carries about 150,000 clones, around 10% of them seen once, and the ten largest clones take roughly 2%. The sample belongs to a study of beta chain features in type 1 diabetes. The junction had 5 bases not matched to a gene; V was cut back by 4 bases and J by 5 bases. CDR3 length: 14 amino acids. Germline V gene data show CDR1 as SGHRS and CDR2 as YFSETQ. Findings and limits, study-wide: Significant though moderate, a shortening of TCRB CDR3s appeared in all four CD4+ subsets of Type 1 diabetes patients.

The clonotype was recovered from a man between 18 and 29 years old in good health. The sequencing sample was made of central memory CD4+ T cells from blood. This chain links TRBV5-1 with TRBJ2-7, with TRBD2 matching 11 bases. The chain's CDR3 is CASSGGTSGHEQYF. CDR3 DNA: TGCGCCAGCAGCGGTGGGACTAGCGGCCACGAGCAGTACTTC.